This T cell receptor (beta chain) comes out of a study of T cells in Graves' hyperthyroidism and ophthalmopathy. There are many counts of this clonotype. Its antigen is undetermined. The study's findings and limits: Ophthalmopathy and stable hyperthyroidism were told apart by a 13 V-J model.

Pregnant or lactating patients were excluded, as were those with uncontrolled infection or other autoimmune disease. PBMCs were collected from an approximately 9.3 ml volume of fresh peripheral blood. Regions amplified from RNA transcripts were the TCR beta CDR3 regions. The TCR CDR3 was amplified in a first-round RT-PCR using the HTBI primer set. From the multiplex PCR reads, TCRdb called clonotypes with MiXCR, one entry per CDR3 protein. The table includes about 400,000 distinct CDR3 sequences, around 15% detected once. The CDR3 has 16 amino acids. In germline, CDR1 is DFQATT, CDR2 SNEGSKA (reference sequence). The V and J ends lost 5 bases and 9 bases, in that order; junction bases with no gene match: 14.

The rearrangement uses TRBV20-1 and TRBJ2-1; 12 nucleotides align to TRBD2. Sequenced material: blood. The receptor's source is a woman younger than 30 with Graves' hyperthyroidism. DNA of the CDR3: TGCAGTGCTCCTACGGATGCGGGGACTAGCGGGCGTGAGCAGTTCTTC. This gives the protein CSAPTDAGTSGREQFF.